The clone carrying this T cell receptor beta chain occurred many times. The target antigen is unknown. The data belong to a study of early T cells in non-severe SARS-CoV-2 infection. Study at large: Sequencing was performed on bulk RNA from unsorted whole blood, leaving chains unpaired. General study findings and limits: Lookups in VDJdb leaned toward anti-spike CD8 responses and missed private and CD4 specificities.

Molecules of cDNA were individually given unique molecular identifiers that were attached to them. MiXCR was run by TCRdb on the 5' RACE reads, yielding one entry per CDR3 protein. The sample has fewer than 85,000 distinct CDR3 sequences, about 13% seen once. V was shortened by 3 bases and J by 3 bases, with 5 bases between the two germline ends. The germline gives CDR1 SNHLY, CDR2 FYNNEI. The CDR3 loop spans 12 amino acids. The rearrangement links TRBV2 to TRBJ1-2; D is uncertain. This receptor was obtained from an adult who was a healthcare worker with PCR-confirmed SARS-CoV-2 infection or an uninfected control (not recorded which). The sequenced sample was whole blood. Written as DNA, the CDR3 is TGTGCCAGCAGTGACAGAGACTATGGCTACACCTTC. Residues: CASSDRDYGYTF. The full variable domain, completed using reference TRBV2 and TRBJ1-2, is EPEVTQTPSHQVTQMGQEVILRCVPISNHLYFYWYRQILGQKVEFLVSFYNNEISEKSEIFDDQFSVERPDGSNFTLKIRSTKLEDSAMYFCASSDRDYGYTFGSGTRLTVV.